These 29 T cell receptor beta chains were all obtained from the same sample, sequenced in a study of shared clonotypes between healthy human individuals. The repertoire was sequenced with immunoSEQ multiplex PCR; TCRdb's copy has only in-frame clones and lacks some. The sample records about a million clones, 60% to 80% being singletons. The sample consisted of memory CD4+ T cells from PBMCs. Regarding subset: CD45RA-negative fraction. These TCRs come from a man aged 18 to 30 in good health. Some clones in this sample may be carry-over from other donors' samples.

The chain joins TRBV5-4 to TRBJ2-7, with 7 bases aligning to TRBD1. The CDR3 contains 14 residues. The germline V gene encodes CDR1 SGHNT and CDR2 YYREEE (reference sequence). J lost 6 bases, V lost 5 bases, and 11 bases had no gene match. The CDR3 sequence: CASRPRQGAAEQYF. The DNA of the CDR3 is TGTGCCAGCAGACCTAGACAGGGTGCGGCCGAGCAGTACTTC. The full variable domain, its missing parts supplied by reference TRBV5-4 and TRBJ2-7, is ETGVTQSPTHLIKTRGQQVTLRCSSQSGHNTVSWYQQALGQGPQFIFQYYREEENGRGNFPPRFSGLQFPNYSSELNVNALELDDSALYLCASRPRQGAAEQYFGPGTRLTVT.

This clone came up many times. The chain employs TRBV2 and TRBJ1-5, with a weak D call TRBD1 (5 bases). Trimming pared 7 bases from V and 7 bases from J, leaving 11 bases between. The length of the CDR3 is 12 residues. CDR1 SNHLY and CDR2 FYNNEI come from the germline V gene. In DNA form, the CDR3 reads TGTGCCAGCACAGGGACGGGGCAGCCCCAGCATTTT. Its translation: CASTGTGQPQHF.

This rearrangement joins TRBV9 to TRBJ2-3; a weak D match, TRBD1 (5 bases). Deletions cut 4 bases from V and 0 bases from J, with 15 bases between. Per germline, CDR1 SGDLS and CDR2 YYNGEE. CDR3 length: 16 residues. CDR3 coding DNA: TGTGCCAGCAGCCCAATTGGGGCAGCTAGCACAGATACGCAGTATTTT. Protein sequence: CASSPIGAASTDTQYF.

The J gene is TRBJ2-3, the V gene TRBV5-1; D perhaps matches TRBD2 (6 bases). Trimming removed 5 bases from V and 0 bases from J, with 13 bases in between. Germline V gene data show CDR1 as SGHRS and CDR2 as YFSETQ. The CDR3 contains 15 residues. The CDR3 bases are TGCGCCAGCAGGGCCCTAGCGTCTAGCACAGATACGCAGTATTTT. Translating it yields CASRALASSTDTQYF.

V gene TRBV7-9 combines with J gene TRBJ1-4; D remains ambiguous. Looked up from germline, CDR1 is SEHNR and CDR2 is FQNEAQ (reference sequence). This CDR3 spans 16 amino acids. The V end was cut by 4 bases, the J end by 4 bases, with 16 bases between. As DNA, the CDR3 is TGTGCCAGCAGCTCCTCCCATCCGGCCTATAATGAAAAACTGTTTTTT. Protein sequence: CASSSSHPAYNEKLFF.

The CDR3 nucleotides are TGTGCCAGCAAAAAGAGAGCGGGAGAAGGGGAAGAGACCCAGTACTTC. Translated, it gives CASKKRAGEGEETQYF. The gene calls are TRBV5-4 and TRBJ2-5, with 8 bases that match TRBD2. The CDR3 extends over 16 amino acids. V was clipped by 6 bases and J by 3 bases; unmatched bases: 13. Germline V CDR1 and CDR2: SGHNT, YYREEE (reference sequence).

Concerning this clone itself: The same CDR3 arises from other DNA sequences in this sample as well. This chain uses TRBV5-1 with TRBJ2-7, with D possibly matching TRBD1 (6 bases). CDR3 length: 13 amino acids. The germline V and J ends were trimmed by 2 bases and 1 base, with 7 bases remaining between them. CDR1 is SGHRS, CDR2 YFSETQ, per germline. CDR3 sequence (DNA): TGCGCCAGCAGCTTAACAGGGTCCTACGAGCAGTACTTC. Translated: CASSLTGSYEQYF. The full variable domain, in which reference TRBV5-1 and TRBJ2-7 provide the parts outside the CDR3, is KAGVTQTPRYLIKTRGQQVTLSCSPISGHRSVSWYQQTPGQGLQFLFEYFSETQRNKGNFPGRFSGRQFSNSRSEMNVSTLELGDSALYLCASSLTGSYEQYFGPGTRLTVT.

The sample holds one count of this clone. This may come from a read error, since a much larger clone is one base off. The chain combines TRBV30 with TRBJ1-2; a possible D gene is TRBD1 (5 bases). CDR1 and CDR2 from the germline V gene are GTSNPN and SVGIG (reference sequence). The CDR3 covers 13 residues. Trimming shortened V by 0 bases and J by 8 bases, and 13 bases separated the two germline ends. The DNA for the CDR3 is TGTGCCTGGAGTGTAATAGGGGCGCAAGGCTACACCTTC. This encodes CAWSVIGAQGYTF. Supplemented by reference TRBV30 and TRBJ1-2, the full variable domain reads SQTIHQWPATLVQPVGSPLSLECTVEGTSNPNLYWYRQAAGRGLQLLFYSVGIGQISSEVPQNLSASRPQDRQFILSSKKLLLSDSGFYLCAWSVIGAQGYTFGSGTRLTVV.

The chain couples TRBV7-2 to TRBJ1-4; D may be TRBD1 (5 bases). Trimming shortened V by 0 bases and J by 8 bases, and 16 bases separated the two germline ends. The CDR3 is made up of 16 amino acids. Germline-derived CDR1 and CDR2 are SGHTA and FQGNSA. CDR3 residues: CASSLAAGLGGEKLFF. The CDR3 DNA reads TGTGCCAGCAGCTTAGCGGCAGGACTCGGGGGGGAAAAACTGTTTTTT.

The V gene is TRBV6-5, the J gene TRBJ2-7, with D possibly TRBD1 on 6 matching bases. CDR1 MNHEY and CDR2 SVGAGI come from the germline V gene. The CDR3 runs 15 residues. V dropped 7 bases and J dropped 3 bases, with 19 bases sitting between them. In DNA, the CDR3 is TGTGCCAGCACCCCCAGAAGCAGGGGAAGCTACGAGCAGTACTTC. Its translation: CASTPRSRGSYEQYF.

The chain is built from TRBV7-9 and TRBJ2-3; weak D call: TRBD2 (5 bases). Trimming removed 4 bases at V and 4 bases at J, with 9 bases between. Per germline, CDR1 SEHNR and CDR2 FQNEAQ (reference sequence). The CDR3 extends over 13 amino acids. The CDR3 DNA sequence: TGTGCCAGCAGCTCCAGCGGACCAGATACGCAGTATTTT. It translates to CASSSSGPDTQYF.

The V gene is TRBV5-6, the J gene TRBJ1-1; TRBD1 aligns across 10 bases. This CDR3 is 15 amino acids long. Germline V gene data show CDR1 as SGHDT and CDR2 as YYEEEE. Trimming cost V 6 bases and J 6 bases; bases outside gene matches: 11. The CDR3 coding sequence is TGTGCCAGCACCGAGACAGGGGGCGTCAGGTCTGAAGCTTTCTTT. Protein sequence: CASTETGGVRSEAFF.

The chain links TRBV6-6 to TRBJ2-3, with D uncertain. The CDR3 has 13 residues. Trimming removed 6 bases from V and 2 bases from J, with 9 bases in between. Germline values: CDR1 MNHNY, CDR2 SVGAGI (reference sequence). The CDR3 loop reads CASRLDNTDTQYF. The CDR3 bases are TGTGCCAGCAGATTAGACAACACAGATACGCAGTATTTT.

Details on this clone: The sample carries other DNA sequences with the same CDR3. The chain is built from TRBV9 and TRBJ1-2; unclear D gene. CDR3 length equals 13 residues. CDR1 SGDLS and CDR2 YYNGEE come from the germline V gene. Trimming removed 4 bases from V and 5 bases from J, with 12 bases in between. CDR3 protein: CASSTTDGYGYTF. CDR3 DNA: TGTGCCAGCAGCACCACGGACGGTTATGGCTACACCTTC.

The chain links TRBV19 to TRBJ2-3; 16 bases line up with TRBD2. The CDR3 has 17 residues. Germline CDR1 and CDR2: LNHDA and SQIVND (reference sequence). Trimming cost V 5 bases and J 2 bases; bases outside gene matches: 4. CDR3 nucleotides: TGTGCCAGTAGTGAAGGGACTAGCGGGAGGGCCACAGATACGCAGTATTTT. Its protein product is CASSEGTSGRATDTQYF.

J is TRBJ2-1 and V is TRBV19; TRBD2 might be the D (5 bases). V lost 9 bases and J lost 0, with 18 bases in between. The CDR3 has 16 residues. The germline gives CDR1 LNHDA, CDR2 SQIVND (reference sequence). The DNA of the CDR3 is TGTGCCAGCAAAAACGGCTTGGGGAGCTCCTACAATGAGCAGTTCTTC. Encoded protein: CASKNGLGSSYNEQFF.

Only one count was recorded for this clone. CDR3: CASSAMGSGIDTQYF. The CDR3 nucleotides read TGTGCCAGCAGCGCGATGGGCTCAGGGATAGATACGCAGTATTTT. The rearrangement joins TRBV7-2 to TRBJ2-3, with D perhaps TRBD1 (5 bases). V was shortened by 5 bases and J by 5 bases, with 17 bases between the two germline ends. Germline loops: CDR1 SGHTA, CDR2 FQGNSA. There are 15 residues in the CDR3.

The V gene is TRBV7-8, the J gene TRBJ2-5; 7 bases align to TRBD2. The CDR3 loop spans 15 amino acids. With 4 bases clipped from V and 5 bases from J, the junction kept 10 bases outside the gene matches. CDR1 is SGHVS, CDR2 FQNEAQ, per germline. The CDR3 is CASSSWTIGGETQYF. In DNA, the CDR3 is TGTGCCAGCAGCTCTTGGACTATCGGGGGGGAGACCCAGTACTTC. Filled out from reference TRBV7-8 and TRBJ2-5, the complete variable domain reads GAGVSQSPRYKVAKRGQDVALRCDPISGHVSLFWYQQALGQGPEFLTYFQNEAQLDKSGLPSDRFFAERPEGSVSTLKIQRTQQEDSAVYLCASSSWTIGGETQYFGPGTRLLVL.

On this clone: The sample contains more than one DNA sequence encoding this CDR3. V gene TRBV7-9 combines with J gene TRBJ1-5; a weak D match, TRBD1 (5 bases). CDR1 is SEHNR and CDR2 is FQNEAQ in the germline V gene (reference sequence). The ends were cut back, 5 bases at V and 4 bases at J, with 12 bases in the middle. The CDR3 covers 14 residues. The CDR3 spells CASSPGGGNQPQHF. DNA of the CDR3: TGTGCCAGCAGCCCCGGGGGGGGGAATCAGCCCCAGCATTTT.

V is TRBV28 and J is TRBJ1-5; tentative D call: TRBD1 (5 bases). Trimming took off 7 bases at V and 2 bases at J, with 15 bases between the two ends. Germline V CDR1 and CDR2: MDHEN, SYDVKM. CDR3 length equals 15 residues. The chain's CDR3 is CASTSQLQGNQPQHF. The CDR3 DNA reads TGTGCCAGCACCTCACAGTTACAGGGCAATCAGCCCCAGCATTTT.

The chain links TRBV14 to TRBJ2-3; 11 positions agree with TRBD2. Trimming at V came to 5 bases and at J to 0 bases, leaving 4 bases not matched to a gene. The germline V gene has CDR1 SGHDN and CDR2 FVKESK. The CDR3 contains 16 residues. In nucleotides, the CDR3 is TGTGCCAGCAGCGAGGGACTAGCGGCTAGCACAGATACGCAGTATTTT. Its protein is CASSEGLAASTDTQYF.

Regarding this clone: A much larger clone differs from this one at a single base, so this may be a read error. The genes are TRBV27 and TRBJ2-1; no reliable D call. CDR3 length equals 11 residues. Looked up from germline, CDR1 is MNHEY and CDR2 is SMNVEV (reference sequence). Trimming took off 5 bases at V and 2 bases at J, with 1 base between the two ends. The CDR3 spells CASSAYNEQFF. The CDR3 DNA reads TGTGCCAGCAGTGCCTACAATGAGCAGTTCTTC.

The rearrangement joins TRBV4-1 to TRBJ1-4; a weak D match, TRBD1 (6 bases). V was shortened by 1 base and J by 1 base, with 10 bases between the two germline ends. This CDR3 has 16 amino acids. Germline V gene data show CDR1 as MGHRA and CDR2 as YSYEKL. The CDR3 DNA is TGCGCCAGCAGCCAAGGGGCCAGGGGAACTAATGAAAAACTGTTTTTT. Amino acids: CASSQGARGTNEKLFF.

J is TRBJ2-7 and V is TRBV28; 10 nucleotides match TRBD1. V lost 3 bases, J lost 4 bases, and 3 bases stayed unmatched. Per the germline V gene, CDR1 is MDHEN and CDR2 is SYDVKM. The CDR3 has 14 residues. CDR3 residues: CASSFEDRGYEQYF. In DNA form, the CDR3 reads TGTGCCAGCAGTTTTGAGGACAGGGGGTACGAGCAGTACTTC. Based on the CDR3 plus reference TRBV28 and TRBJ2-7, the full variable domain is DVKVTQSSRYLVKRTGEKVFLECVQDMDHENMFWYRQDPGLGLRLIYFSYDVKMKEKGDIPEGYSVSREKKERFSLILESASTNQTSMYLCASSFEDRGYEQYFGPGTRLTVT.

The genes are TRBV29-1 and TRBJ2-5, with 10 nucleotides matching TRBD2. The CDR3 has 18 residues. CDR1 and CDR2 (germline): SQVTM, ANQGSEA. V lost 3 bases and J lost 7; bases outside the gene matches: 20. In DNA form, the CDR3 reads TGCAGCGTTGACCGTGATTGGACTAGCGGCAACCTTCTGGGGACCCAGTACTTC. This sequence encodes CSVDRDWTSGNLLGTQYF.

This clone has a handful of counts. This same CDR3 is encoded by further DNA sequences in the sample. J is TRBJ2-1 and V is TRBV5-1; 8 bases map to TRBD2. Germline V gene lookup returns CDR1 SGHRS and CDR2 YFSETQ. With 2 bases clipped from V and 4 bases from J, the junction kept 5 bases outside the gene matches. The CDR3 consists of 15 residues. The CDR3: CASSFSGSRYNEQFF. The DNA for the CDR3 is TGCGCCAGCAGCTTCAGCGGGAGTAGGTACAATGAGCAGTTCTTC.

This clone occurred once. The chain is built from TRBV27 and TRBJ1-4, with D possibly matching TRBD1 (5 bases). Trimming removed 6 bases from V and 8 bases from J, with 16 bases in between. CDR3 length equals 14 residues. Germline V gives CDR1 MNHEY, CDR2 SMNVEV (reference sequence). The CDR3 DNA is TGTGCCAGCAGGACCTTTGGGGGGGAGGAAAAACTGTTTTTT. Protein: CASRTFGGEEKLFF. Combining the CDR3 with reference TRBV27 and TRBJ1-4 gives the whole variable domain EAQVTQNPRYLITVTGKKLTVTCSQNMNHEYMSWYRQDPGLGLRQIYYSMNVEVTDKGDVPEGYKVSRKEKRNFPLILESPSPNQTSLYFCASRTFGGEEKLFFGSGTQLSVL.

This clone has only a few counts. The chain combines TRBV5-6 with TRBJ1-1; D call uncertain. Germline CDR1 is SGHDT and CDR2 is YYEEEE. The CDR3 totals 15 residues. V was pared by 4 bases and J by 2 bases, with 15 bases between. The CDR3 loop is CASSILVRENTEAFF. The CDR3 DNA sequence: TGTGCCAGCAGCATATTGGTGAGGGAAAACACTGAAGCTTTCTTT.

V usage is TRBV2 and J usage is TRBJ2-1, with a weak D call TRBD2 (7 bases). Germline loops: CDR1 SNHLY, CDR2 FYNNEI. The CDR3 spans 18 residues. V lost 3 bases, J lost 0 bases, and 18 bases lay in between. The CDR3 DNA is TGTGCCAGCAGTGACTCGGGCGGAGGGGGGGGCTCCTACAATGAGCAGTTCTTC. The encoded protein is CASSDSGGGGGSYNEQFF.